The 23 T cell receptor beta chains in this list originate from one sample, sequenced in a study of early T cells in non-severe SARS-CoV-2 infection (dated by TCRdb to the early 2020s). Library construction relied on 5' RACE. Data came from a NextSeq 500. Using fastp trimming at Q25 and MiXCR clonotype assembly, TCRdb reanalyzed the public sequencing data and kept in-frame beta chains. Each record represents a unique CDR3 protein, reported with the most common genes and DNA among its rows. The sample has over 30,000 distinct CDR3 sequences on record, around 5.8% of them singletons. About 5.3% of the sample comes from the top ten. The specimen sequenced was whole blood. The receptors originated from an adult who was a healthcare worker with PCR-confirmed SARS-CoV-2 infection or an uninfected control (not recorded which).

This clonotype was detected many times. The gene calls are TRBV27 and TRBJ1-5; tentative D call: TRBD1 (6 bases). This CDR3 comprises 14 residues. The germline V gene encodes CDR1 MNHEY and CDR2 SMNVEV (reference sequence). Trimming stripped 6 bases from V and 4 bases from J, with 13 bases between. CDR3 loop: CASSPGQINQPQHF. The CDR3 DNA reads TGTGCCAGCAGCCCTGGACAGATAAATCAGCCCCAGCATTTT.

This clonotype has a count of ten or more. The chain is built from TRBV6-6 and TRBJ1-1; tentatively, D is TRBD1 (6 bases). Trimming pared 5 bases from V and 4 bases from J, leaving 11 bases between. CDR3 size: 13 residues. Germline-derived CDR1 and CDR2 are MNHNY and SVGAGI (reference sequence). CDR3 DNA sequence: TGTGCCAGCAGTCCAACAGGGTTCACTGAAGCTTTCTTT. Translation gives CASSPTGFTEAFF.

The CDR3 DNA is TGTGCCAGCAGCCCCTGGGATGGGGCAGCCCAGCATTTT. It translates to CASSPWDGAAQHF. The chain recombines TRBV7-6 with TRBJ1-5; the D gene is possibly TRBD1 (5 bases). The CDR3 length is 13 residues. Germline CDR1 is SGHVS and CDR2 is FNYEAQ. Trimming shortened V by 5 bases and J by 11 bases, and 16 bases separated the two germline ends.

There are many counts of this clonotype. The V and J genes are TRBV20-1 and TRBJ1-1; a weak D match, TRBD1 (6 bases). The V end lost 4 bases, the J end lost 5 bases, and 14 bases lay between the germline ends. CDR1 is DFQATT and CDR2 is SNEGSKA in the germline V gene (reference sequence). The CDR3 spans 13 residues. Here the CDR3 reads CSATGGLETEAFF. CDR3 nucleotide sequence: TGCAGTGCTACGGGGGGCTTGGAGACTGAAGCTTTCTTT.

This clonotype was seen repeatedly, ten times or more. V usage is TRBV24-1 and J usage is TRBJ2-5; 12 bases line up with TRBD2. V trimming: 6 bases; J trimming: 4 bases; junction bases outside the gene matches: 8. Looked up from germline, CDR1 is KGHDR and CDR2 is SFDVKD. The CDR3 covers 16 residues. For the CDR3, the DNA is TGTGCCACCAGTCTTCTAGCGGGAGGGGGTCGAGAGACCCAGTACTTC. It encodes CATSLLAGGGRETQYF.

The table lists this clonotype with many counts. The rearrangement links TRBV7-9 to TRBJ1-1; a weak D match, TRBD1 (5 bases). Germline lookup yields CDR1 SEHNR and CDR2 FQNEAQ (reference sequence). The V and J ends lost 2 bases and 4 bases respectively, with 23 bases between them. The CDR3 has 18 amino acids. In DNA, the CDR3 is TGTGCCAGCAGCTTATTCGCAGTCCCGGGACCCGGGACCACTGAAGCTTTCTTT. Its translation: CASSLFAVPGPGTTEAFF.

This clonotype has at least ten counts. The rearrangement uses TRBV20-1 and TRBJ2-3; 10 bases fit TRBD2. There are 19 residues in the CDR3. The V gene's germline CDR1 is DFQATT and CDR2 SNEGSKA (reference sequence). V lost 2 bases, J lost 0 bases, and 14 bases stayed unmatched. The CDR3, as DNA: TGCAGTGCTAGACCAGGGAGGGCTAGCGGGGGCCCTAGCACAGATACGCAGTATTTT. The encoded protein is CSARPGRASGGPSTDTQYF.

This clonotype came up many times. The V and J genes are TRBV19 and TRBJ2-3; D is undetermined. The CDR3 is 15 residues long. In germline, CDR1 is LNHDA, CDR2 SQIVND (reference sequence). V was clipped by 7 bases and J by 1 base, with 15 bases between them. In nucleotides, the CDR3 is TGTGCCAGTACCTCTAGGGCTGGCCGCACAGATACGCAGTATTTT. This codes for CASTSRAGRTDTQYF.

There are many counts of this clonotype. The chain links TRBV28 to TRBJ1-1; weak D call: TRBD1 (5 bases). The germline V gene has CDR1 MDHEN and CDR2 SYDVKM. Between the trimmed V and J ends, which lost 3 bases and 6 bases, there was a span of 14 bases. CDR3 length equals 14 residues. The CDR3 reads CASSLGRPRPEAFF. The CDR3 DNA reads as TGTGCCAGCAGTTTGGGGCGCCCGCGGCCTGAAGCTTTCTTT.

This clonotype has just a few counts. The rearrangement links TRBV7-2 to TRBJ2-1, with 8 nucleotides matching TRBD1. J gave up 4 bases and V 4 bases, and 9 bases lay outside the gene matches. The CDR3 loop spans 16 amino acids. Germline-derived CDR1 and CDR2 are SGHTA and FQGNSA. CDR3 bases: TGTGCCAGCAGCTCAACAGGGGGGCCGTTTTACAATGAGCAGTTCTTC. Amino acids: CASSSTGGPFYNEQFF.

This clonotype occurred many times. The chain uses TRBV5-1 and TRBJ2-5, with D perhaps assigned TRBD1 or TRBD2 (5 bases each). CDR3 length: 12 residues. With 4 bases removed from V and 5 bases from J, the gap between germline ends came to 9 bases. CDR1 SGHRS and CDR2 YFSETQ come from the germline V gene. CDR3 sequence reads: CASSRDRETQYF. The CDR3, as DNA: TGCGCCAGCAGCCGGGACCGGGAGACCCAGTACTTC. Using reference TRBV5-1 and TRBJ2-5 for the parts outside the CDR3, the full variable domain is KAGVTQTPRYLIKTRGQQVTLSCSPISGHRSVSWYQQTPGQGLQFLFEYFSETQRNKGNFPGRFSGRQFSNSRSEMNVSTLELGDSALYLCASSRDRETQYFGPGTRLLVL.

This clonotype was picked up many times. V gene TRBV4-1 combines with J gene TRBJ1-5; TRBD1 aligns across 9 bases. Per the germline V gene, CDR1 is MGHRA and CDR2 is YSYEKL. Germline trimming cut 4 bases from V and 1 base from J; bases unmatched to any gene: 2. This CDR3 contains 15 residues. This chain's CDR3 is CASSRGQGSNQPQHF. In DNA form, the CDR3 reads TGCGCCAGCAGCCGGGGACAGGGAAGCAATCAGCCCCAGCATTTT.

This clonotype was counted ten times or more. V gene TRBV4-1 combines with J gene TRBJ2-3; 7 bases agree with TRBD2. The CDR3 consists of 17 residues. Germline lookup yields CDR1 MGHRA and CDR2 YSYEKL. V was clipped by 0 bases and J by 1 base; unmatched bases: 7. The CDR3 loop is CASSQDPLAVRTDTQYF. The CDR3 region has the DNA TGCGCCAGCAGCCAAGATCCGCTAGCGGTACGCACAGATACGCAGTATTTT.

At least ten counts were recorded for this clonotype. The rearrangement links TRBV29-1 to TRBJ1-1; 10 nucleotides align to TRBD1. Trimming cost V 6 bases and J 4 bases; bases outside gene matches: 8. This CDR3 contains 14 residues. The germline CDR1 and CDR2 sequences are SQVTM and ANQGSEA. CDR3 loop: CSVWRQGAVTEAFF. The CDR3 DNA follows: TGCAGCGTCTGGAGACAGGGGGCGGTCACTGAAGCTTTCTTT.

This clonotype was recorded at least ten times. The chain joins TRBV7-9 to TRBJ1-2; D uncertain. With 11 bases removed from V and 3 bases from J, the gap between germline ends came to 19 bases. CDR1 is SEHNR and CDR2 is FQNEAQ in the germline V gene (reference sequence). The length of the CDR3 is 14 residues. The CDR3 reads CAGQPGSEDYGYTF. The CDR3 DNA reads as TGTGCCGGTCAACCCGGAAGTGAGGACTATGGCTACACCTTC.

This clonotype was counted many times. This sequence joins TRBV11-2 and TRBJ2-3; 10 positions agree with TRBD2. The CDR3 sequence is 15 residues long. Per germline, CDR1 SGHAT and CDR2 FQNNGV. V dropped 5 bases and J dropped 2; count of bases not matched to a gene: 4. CDR3 region: CASSLSGRITDTQYF. The CDR3 DNA reads as TGTGCCAGCAGCCTTAGCGGGAGGATCACAGATACGCAGTATTTT.

This clonotype was counted at least ten times. This chain connects TRBV18 to TRBJ2-5; TRBD2 aligns across 13 bases. V dropped 3 bases and J dropped 5; count of bases not matched to a gene: 9. There are 17 residues in the CDR3. Looked up from germline, CDR1 is KGHSH and CDR2 is LQKENI. The DNA for the CDR3 is TGTGCCAGCTCACCCGGACTAGCGGGAGTGTCGGTCGAGACCCAGTACTTC. Encoded protein: CASSPGLAGVSVETQYF.

In this sample, this clonotype turned up many times. The genes are TRBV30 and TRBJ2-1, with 12 bases identical to TRBD2. Trimming removed 0 bases from V and 10 bases from J; junction bases left unmatched: 7. The germline gives CDR1 GTSNPN, CDR2 SVGIG (reference sequence). The CDR3 has 15 residues. CDR3 nucleotide sequence: TGTGCCTGGAGTGTGCTAGCGGGAGGGCCGACGGAGCAGTTCTTC. Its protein is CAWSVLAGGPTEQFF.

There are many counts of this clonotype. The gene calls are TRBV12-3 or TRBV12-4 and TRBJ1-2; maybe TRBD1 (5 bases). Between the trimmed V and J ends, which lost 6 bases and 5 bases, there was a span of 13 bases. The CDR3 runs 13 residues. CDR3 sequence: CASSPLGVYGYTF. CDR3 coding DNA: TGTGCCAGCAGCCCGCTGGGGGTTTATGGCTACACCTTC.

This clonotype is medium-sized in the sample. The chain joins TRBV2 to TRBJ2-6; D not certain. The CDR3 is made up of 12 amino acids. Germline V gene sequence: CDR1 SNHLY, CDR2 FYNNEI. V dropped 4 bases and J dropped 4 bases, with 2 bases sitting between them. CDR3 region: CASSGGANVLTF. The CDR3 DNA follows: TGTGCCAGCAGTGGGGGGGCCAACGTCCTGACTTTC.

This clonotype has ten or more counts. The rearrangement joins TRBV2 to TRBJ1-2; TRBD1 matches 8 bases. The CDR3 consists of 14 residues. V gave up 5 bases and J gave up 0 bases; unmatched junction bases: 2. Germline CDR1 is SNHLY and CDR2 is FYNNEI. The CDR3 nucleotides read TGTGCCAGCAGTTTACAGGGGGCTAACTATGGCTACACCTTC. Its protein is CASSLQGANYGYTF.

This clonotype was counted ten times or more. V gene TRBV12-3 or TRBV12-4 combines with J gene TRBJ2-2; D ambiguous. This CDR3 has 14 residues. Trimming took 2 bases from V and 2 from J, leaving 6 bases between them. The DNA of the CDR3 is TGTGCCAGCAGTTTACGGGTTAACACCGGGGAGCTGTTTTTT. Translated: CASSLRVNTGELFF.

This clonotype has a count of ten or more. The CDR3 here is CASSPRGYYTEAFF. The CDR3, as DNA: TGTGCCAGCAGCCCCAGGGGGTATTACACTGAAGCTTTCTTT. This chain uses TRBV9 with TRBJ1-1; TRBD1 agrees at 7 bases. The J segment lost 3 bases and the V segment lost 4 bases, leaving 6 bases of the junction unmatched. The germline CDR1 and CDR2 sequences are SGDLS and YYNGEE. The CDR3 runs to 14 residues.